The sequence of this T cell receptor (beta chain) was determined in a study of blood T cells in healthy people across ages. The CDR3 is 15 amino acids. J gave up 4 bases and V 4 bases, and 9 bases lay outside the gene matches. The germline V gene encodes CDR1 GTSNPN and CDR2 SVGIG (reference sequence). The second PCR ran roughly 6 to 12 cycles with a sample-barcoded 5' primer and J-beta primers. A template-switch adaptor that had 12 random nucleotides put a tag on each cDNA molecule. TCRdb re-derived calls from the 5' RACE reads in MiXCR, one entry per CDR3 protein. The sample consists of 1.5 million to 2 million distinct CDR3 sequences, about two fifths of them appearing once.

Sequenced sample: blood. This receptor was taken from a human donor in good health. The V call is TRBV30, the J call TRBJ1-1; 10 bases agree with TRBD1. DNA for the CDR3: TGTGCCTGGAATAGGGGGACAGGGGATGTCACTGAAGCTTTCTTT. Its protein is CAWNRGTGDVTEAFF.